Below, one T cell receptor beta chain is given with its context. Between the trimmed V and J ends, which lost 3 bases and 9 bases, there was a span of 18 bases. The length of the CDR3 is 16 residues. CDR1 and CDR2 (germline): SNHLY, FYNNEI. These data belong to a study of blood T cell repertoires in COVID-19. Generated by immunoSEQ multiplex PCR, the TCRdb table keeps only in-frame clones and is missing some. In the table there are roughly 200,000 clones, about 82% of which are singletons. This clonotype was obtained from a woman in her thirties who had recovered from COVID-19. The chain is built from TRBV2 and TRBJ2-6; unclear D gene. Material: PBMCs or T cells enriched from blood (not recorded which). The CDR3 DNA reads as TGTGCCAGCAGTGACCCGTTCGACACCCCTGACAACGTCCTGACTTTC. It translates to CASSDPFDTPDNVLTF.